This note documents a single T cell receptor (beta chain) sequence. Its antigen is as yet unknown. Amplification yielded TCR beta CDR3 regions, with RNA transcripts as the source. First-round RT-PCR of the TCR CDR3 relied on the HTBI primer set. TCRdb reanalysed the multiplex PCR reads using MiXCR and keeps one entry per CDR3 protein. The table lists about 300,000 distinct CDR3 sequences, around 19% of them singletons. The data were taken from a study of T cells in Graves' hyperthyroidism and ophthalmopathy. Diagnoses were made from clinical symptoms, serum measures (thyroxine and TRAb), thyroid ultrasound and orbital computed tomography. The authors obtained PBMCs from roughly 10 ml of fresh peripheral blood. Germline CDR1 is SQVTM and CDR2 is ANQGSEA. The junction had 8 bases not matched to a gene; V was cut back by 2 bases and J by 4 bases. The CDR3 runs to 15 residues. The study, taken as a whole, reports: A model using 13 V-J features told ophthalmopathy apart from stable hyperthyroidism. Expanded thyroid clonotypes (above 0.001) were mostly also found in blood.

Sequences were obtained from blood. This TCR was recovered from a man aged 45-65 years with Graves' ophthalmopathy. This sequence joins TRBV29-1 and TRBJ2-1; 7 bases are a match to TRBD2. Here the CDR3 reads CSVEMGEGGYNEQFF. The DNA of the CDR3 is TGCAGCGTTGAAATGGGGGAGGGCGGGTACAATGAGCAGTTCTTC.